This T cell receptor (beta chain) stems from a study of identical twins. General observations from the study: Invariant T cells like MAIT and iNKT could partly confound the zero-insertion analyses.

This clonotype was detected only once. No antigen is known for it. Template switching supplied a universal primer site; unique molecular identifiers were carried on the cDNA. TCRdb ran MiXCR on the 5' RACE reads and lists one entry per CDR3 protein. The table records fewer than 900,000 distinct CDR3 sequences, about 20% of them present only once. This same sample was also taken into another study, of T cells expressing NK-cell markers. That paper states: Anti-gamma-delta TCR antibody use in several experiments restricted sorting to alpha-beta TCR T cells. Whether the expanded NKG2C+ T cell clones recognized HCMV remained unclear.

The clonotype was recovered from a woman aged 18-30 years in good health. The specimen was PBMCs.

The CDR3 DNA reads TGTGCCAGCAGTTACAAAGTGACAGGGGACGAGCAGTACTTC. It yields the protein CASSYKVTGDEQYF. The V and J genes are TRBV6-2 or TRBV6-3 and TRBJ2-7; 8 nucleotides align to TRBD1. Trimming took 2 bases from V and 5 from J; bases not matched to a gene: 5. The CDR3 sequence is 14 residues long. Germline CDR1 and CDR2: MNHEY and SVGEGT.